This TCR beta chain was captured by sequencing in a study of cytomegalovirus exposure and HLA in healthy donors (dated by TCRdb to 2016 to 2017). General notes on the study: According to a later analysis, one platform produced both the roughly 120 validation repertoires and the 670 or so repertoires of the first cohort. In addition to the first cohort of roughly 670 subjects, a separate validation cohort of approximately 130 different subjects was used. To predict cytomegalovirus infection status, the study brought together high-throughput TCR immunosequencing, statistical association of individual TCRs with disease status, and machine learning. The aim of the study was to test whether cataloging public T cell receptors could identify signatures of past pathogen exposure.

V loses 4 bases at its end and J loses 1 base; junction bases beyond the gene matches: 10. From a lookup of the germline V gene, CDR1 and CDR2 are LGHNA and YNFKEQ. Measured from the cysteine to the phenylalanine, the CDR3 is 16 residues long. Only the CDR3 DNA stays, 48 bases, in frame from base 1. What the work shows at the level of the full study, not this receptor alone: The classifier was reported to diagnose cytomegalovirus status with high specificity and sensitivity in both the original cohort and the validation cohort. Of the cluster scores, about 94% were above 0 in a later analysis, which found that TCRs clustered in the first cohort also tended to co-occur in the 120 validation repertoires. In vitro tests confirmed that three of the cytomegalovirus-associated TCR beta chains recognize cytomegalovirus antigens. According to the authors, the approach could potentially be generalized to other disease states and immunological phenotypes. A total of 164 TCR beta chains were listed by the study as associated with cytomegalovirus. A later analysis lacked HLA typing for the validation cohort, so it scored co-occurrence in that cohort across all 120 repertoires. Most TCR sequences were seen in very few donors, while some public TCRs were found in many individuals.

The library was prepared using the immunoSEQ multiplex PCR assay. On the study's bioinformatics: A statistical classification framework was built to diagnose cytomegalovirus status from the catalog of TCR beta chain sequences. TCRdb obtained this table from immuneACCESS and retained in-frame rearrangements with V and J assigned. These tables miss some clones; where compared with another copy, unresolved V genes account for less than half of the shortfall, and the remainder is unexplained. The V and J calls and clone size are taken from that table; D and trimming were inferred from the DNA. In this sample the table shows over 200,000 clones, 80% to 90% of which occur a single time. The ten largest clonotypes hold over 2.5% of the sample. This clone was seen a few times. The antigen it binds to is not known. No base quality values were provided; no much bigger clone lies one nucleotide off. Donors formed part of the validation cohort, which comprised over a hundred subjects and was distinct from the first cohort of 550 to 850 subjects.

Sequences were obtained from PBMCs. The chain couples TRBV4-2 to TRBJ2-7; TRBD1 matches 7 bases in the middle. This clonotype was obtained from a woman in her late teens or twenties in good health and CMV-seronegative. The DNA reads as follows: TGTGCCAGCAGCCTTCAAGCCGGGACAGCGTCCTACGAGCAGTACTTC. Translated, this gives CASSLQAGTASYEQYF.